Listed below are T cell receptor beta chains from one sample, sequenced in a study of blood T cell repertoires in COVID-19. Sequencing used immunoSEQ multiplex PCR; TCRdb keeps in-frame clones, though not all of them. Among around 24,000 clones, around nine tenths were seen once, and the ten largest hold about 25%. Sequences were obtained from peripheral blood. These receptors were collected from an older man with COVID-19, enrolled during active disease. The CDR3 runs from the conserved cysteine through the conserved F or W. The D gene is left open where the match is weak. For some rows the clone size is stated as once, few or many, or as a class when expanded; others skip it.

J	V	size	D	DNA	CDR3
TRBJ1-1	TRBV5-1	.	.	TGCGCCAGCAGCTTGGGCGGGAACACTGAAGCTTTCTTT	CASSLGGNTEAFF
TRBJ2-7	TRBV10-2	.	.	TGCGCCTGCAGTGTGTCCCCCCCGGGTTTGGGGGGGCAGTACTTC	CACSVSPPGLGGQYF
TRBJ2-3	TRBV7-8	.	TRBD2	TGTGCCAGCAGCTTAGTAGCGGGACGTCCTGCTAGCACAGATACGCAGTATTTT	CASSLVAGRPASTDTQYF
TRBJ2-7	TRBV5-6	.	.	TGTGCCAGCAGCTTCTTAGAGCGTTCCTACGAGCAGTACTTC	CASSFLERSYEQYF
TRBJ2-7	TRBV27	.	TRBD2	TGTGCCAGCAGAATCTGGGGTGTAGCGGGGGGGGCGGGATACGAGCAGTACTTC	CASRIWGVAGGAGYEQYF
TRBJ1-6	TRBV27	.	.	TGTGCCAGCAGGAGGTTTCTTAATTCACCCCTCCACTTT	CASRRFLNSPLHF
TRBJ1-5	TRBV4-2	.	.	TGTGCCAGCAGTCTTGACAGCGACAATCAGCCCCAGCATTTT	CASSLDSDNQPQHF
TRBJ1-4	TRBV5-1	.	TRBD1	TGCGCCAGCAGCTGGGCGGGACAGCCTAATGAAAAACTGTTTTTT	CASSWAGQPNEKLFF
TRBJ2-1	TRBV6-1	.	.	TGTGCCAGCAGTGAAGCTCCGGGACTGAAAGAGCAGTTCTTC	CASSEAPGLKEQFF
TRBJ2-1	TRBV7-2	.	TRBD2	TGTGCCAGCAGCTTCGGCGGGAGCTCAATTTCGGGTGAGCAGTTCTTC	CASSFGGSSISGEQFF
TRBJ2-7	TRBV7-2	.	TRBD1	TGTGCCATCAGGGGGCCCCCCTACGAGCAGTACTTC	CAIRGPPYEQYF
TRBJ2-3	TRBV24-1	.	TRBD2	TGTGCCCCCGGGAGGGGGTGCACAGATACGCAGTATTTT	CAPGRGCTDTQYF
TRBJ2-7	TRBV30	.	.	TGTGCCTGGAGTGTCTGGAGGGCGGGCGAGCAGTACTTC	CAWSVWRAGEQYF
TRBJ2-1	TRBV20-1	.	.	TGCAGTGCTAGGCGGAGCCGCGAGCAGTTCTTC	CSARRSREQFF
TRBJ2-1	TRBV28	.	.	TGTGCCAGCAGTCTTAAAGACATGGTCCACAATGAGCAGTTCTTC	CASSLKDMVHNEQFF
TRBJ2-1	TRBV27	.	TRBD2	TGTGCCAGCCGCCAAGGGACTAGCGGGACTAATGAGCAGTTCTTC	CASRQGTSGTNEQFF
TRBJ1-1	TRBV5-1	.	TRBD1	TGCGCCAGCAGCCTAGCGACAGGGGGGGCGAACACTGAAGCTTTCTTT	CASSLATGGANTEAFF
TRBJ2-7	TRBV5-1	.	TRBD1	TGCGCCAGCAGCTCACAGGGACAGTCCTACGAGCAGTACTTC	CASSSQGQSYEQYF
TRBJ2-4	TRBV1	.	.	TGCACCAGCAGCCAAGATATAAGCGGGGGGCCATTACCACGCAAAAACATTCAGTACTTC	CTSSQDISGGPLPRKNIQYF
TRBJ1-1	TRBV5-5	.	.	TGTGCCAGCATCGTAGGGAGAAACACTGAAGCTTTCTTT	CASIVGRNTEAFF
TRBJ1-1	TRBV4-1	.	.	TGCGCCAGCAGCCAAGACCCTGACAGCGAAGCTTTCTTT	CASSQDPDSEAFF
TRBJ2-5	TRBV7-8	.	TRBD1	TGTGCCAGCAGGCAGACAGGGGGCCGGGTGGAGACCCAGTACTTC	CASRQTGGRVETQYF
TRBJ1-1	TRBV5-6	.	.	TGTGCCAGCAGCTTGGAGGGAGGGAAGACCGAAGCTTTCTTT	CASSLEGGKTEAFF
TRBJ2-2	TRBV4-1	.	TRBD1	TGCGCCAGCAGCCCGCCAGGGACAGGGGACACCGGGGAGCTGTTTTTT	CASSPPGTGDTGELFF
TRBJ2-5	TRBV6-5	.	.	TGTGCCAGCAGTTACTCGTACAGACAGGTCCAGTACTTC	CASSYSYRQVQYF
TRBJ2-4	TRBV7-6	.	TRBD1	TGTGCCAGCAGCTTAGATCCAGGGGGCGAGAACATTCAGTACTTC	CASSLDPGGENIQYF
TRBJ1-5	TRBV7-2	once	.	TGTGCCAGCAGCTTGGCTAGCAATCAGCCCCAGCATTTT	CASSLASNQPQHF
TRBJ2-2	TRBV2	.	.	TGTGCCAGCAGTCTCGTTAGTTACACCGGGGAGCTGTTTTTT	CASSLVSYTGELFF
TRBJ2-3	TRBV20-1	.	TRBD2	TGCAGTGCTAGTACTAGCGGGATGGTTGATACGCAGTATTTT	CSASTSGMVDTQYF
TRBJ1-4	TRBV6-5	.	TRBD1	TGTGCCAGTGGGAGAGGGACAGGGGCTGAAAAACTGTTTTTT	CASGRGTGAEKLFF
TRBJ2-2	TRBV27	.	TRBD2	TGTGCCAGCAGTCCGGGACTAGCGGCCGGGGAGCTGTTTTTT	CASSPGLAAGELFF
TRBJ2-5	TRBV7-6	.	.	TGTGCCAGCAGCTTAGTCAGGGGCATCCAAGAGACCCAGTACTTC	CASSLVRGIQETQYF
TRBJ1-4	TRBV2	.	.	TGTGCCAGCGGGAACTTGATCCAGGGTATCACTAATGAAAAACTGTTTTTT	CASGNLIQGITNEKLFF